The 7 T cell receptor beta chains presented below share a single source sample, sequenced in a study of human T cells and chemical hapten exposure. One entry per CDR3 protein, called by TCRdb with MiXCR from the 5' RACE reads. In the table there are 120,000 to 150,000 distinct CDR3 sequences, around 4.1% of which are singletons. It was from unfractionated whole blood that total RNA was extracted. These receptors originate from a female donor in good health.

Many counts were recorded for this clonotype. In DNA, the CDR3 is TGTGCCAGCAGCTGGGGGGAGGGAGGAGAAGCTTTCTTT. It is translated as CASSWGEGGEAFF. V is TRBV7-6 and J is TRBJ1-1; D may be TRBD1 (5 bases). The CDR3 loop spans 13 amino acids. Trimming took off 4 bases at V and 8 bases at J, with 14 bases between the two ends. Germline CDR1 is SGHVS and CDR2 is FNYEAQ.

The CDR3 protein is CSVEGPDRVGTDTQYF. As DNA, the CDR3 is TGCAGCGTTGAAGGGCCGGACAGGGTGGGCACAGATACGCAGTATTTT. This chain links TRBV29-1 with TRBJ2-3, with 8 bases matching TRBD1. The CDR3 has 16 residues. The V segment lost 1 base and the J segment 1 base; nucleotides outside the gene matches: 7. Germline V gives CDR1 SQVTM, CDR2 ANQGSEA.

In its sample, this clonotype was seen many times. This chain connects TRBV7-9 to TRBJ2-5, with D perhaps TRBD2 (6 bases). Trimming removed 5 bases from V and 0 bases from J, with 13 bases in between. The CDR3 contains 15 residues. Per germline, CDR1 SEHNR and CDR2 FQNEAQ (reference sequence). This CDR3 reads CASSQVRGHQETQYF. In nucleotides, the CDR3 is TGTGCCAGCAGCCAGGTGCGGGGCCACCAAGAGACCCAGTACTTC.

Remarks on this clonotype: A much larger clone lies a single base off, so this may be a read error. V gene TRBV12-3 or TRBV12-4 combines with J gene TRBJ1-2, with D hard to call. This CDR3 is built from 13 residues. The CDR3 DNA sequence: TGTGCCAGCAGCCCGTCTGCAGGAAGTGGCTACAACTTC. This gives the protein CASSPSAGSGYNF.

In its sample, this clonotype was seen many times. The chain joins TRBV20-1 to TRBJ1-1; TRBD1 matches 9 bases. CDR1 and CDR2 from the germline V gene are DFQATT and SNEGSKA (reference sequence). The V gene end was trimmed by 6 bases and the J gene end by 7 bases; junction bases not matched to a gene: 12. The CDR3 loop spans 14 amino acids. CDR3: CSATPGTGTGEAFF. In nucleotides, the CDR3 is TGCAGTGCCACTCCCGGGACAGGGACGGGTGAAGCTTTCTTT.

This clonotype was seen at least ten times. CDR3 coding DNA: TGTGCCAGCAGCGTTTCGGGGGGCTCTACAAGTGAGCAGTTCTTC. Translation: CASSVSGGSTSEQFF. This sequence joins TRBV9 and TRBJ2-1; maybe TRBD2 (7 bases). The CDR3 totals 15 residues. Trimming pared 2 bases from V and 9 bases from J, leaving 18 bases between. Per the germline V gene, CDR1 is SGDLS and CDR2 is YYNGEE.

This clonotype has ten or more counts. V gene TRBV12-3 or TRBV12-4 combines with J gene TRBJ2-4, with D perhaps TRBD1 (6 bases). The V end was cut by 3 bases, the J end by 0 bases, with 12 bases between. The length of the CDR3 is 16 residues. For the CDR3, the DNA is TGTGCCAGCAGTTTTGGGGGACATTTAGCCAAAAACATTCAGTACTTC. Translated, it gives CASSFGGHLAKNIQYF.